This is a list of T cell receptor beta chains from one sample in a study of CD8 T cells in ankylosing spondylitis. In TCRdb, the 5' RACE reads were re-called with MiXCR into one record per CDR3 protein. The repertoire holds more than 300,000 distinct CDR3 sequences, approximately 10% seen once, with roughly 9.2% in the top ten. The sequenced sample was blood, either unsorted or a sorted T cell fraction (not recorded which). The origin of the receptors is a female donor with ankylosing spondylitis or in good health (not recorded which). The CDR3 runs from the conserved cysteine through the conserved F or W. Where a row states a size, it is once, few, many or the class of an expanded clone; other rows omit it.

j_call clone_size v_call cdr3_aa
TRBJ1-1 - TRBV4-2 CASSQRDTLEAFF
TRBJ1-2 - TRBV6-5 CASSYSWTEKSYGYTF
TRBJ2-2 many TRBV5-1 CASSLASGSGELFF
TRBJ2-1 - TRBV20-1 CSALAGGPGYEQFF
TRBJ2-1 many TRBV9 CASSVGTLMMNEQFF
TRBJ2-1 few TRBV5-1 CASTQRVAGSYNEQFF
TRBJ2-5 many TRBV20-1 CSATGTTGYQETQYF
TRBJ2-1 many TRBV6-1 CASSVGMGEQFF
TRBJ2-7 few TRBV7-2 CASSLTSGEYEQYF
TRBJ1-5 - TRBV14 CASSQEGKRAEGSKDQPQHF
TRBJ2-7 - TRBV3-1 CASSQGRALEREVLSYEQYF
TRBJ1-5 - TRBV4-3 CASSQQLEMYSNQPQHF
TRBJ2-3 many TRBV2 CASRDSYTQYF
TRBJ2-3 many TRBV20-1 CSAPSLGQGPRVTQYF
TRBJ2-1 many TRBV5-1 CASSYGSSYNEQFF
TRBJ2-1 - TRBV20-1 CSATMLDEQLF
TRBJ2-1 many TRBV20-1 CSARDLGGLAGLEFF
TRBJ2-1 - TRBV6-1 CATSHQGTFYNEQFF
TRBJ1-2 many TRBV27 CASSTIDRGMDGYTF
TRBJ2-1 - TRBV20-1 CSARRGAGGLDEQFF
TRBJ2-1 few TRBV14 CASSQDGGQGVGEQFF
TRBJ2-7 few TRBV5-1 CASSLGASGPIFGEQYF
TRBJ2-3 many TRBV5-1 CASSLTAHTQYF
TRBJ2-7 many TRBV20-1 CSAGLIAGAAYEQYF
TRBJ1-6 many TRBV12-3/TRBV12-4 CASSFGPYNSPLHF
TRBJ1-2 many TRBV6-1 CASSPPAGQQTYGYTF
TRBJ2-7 many TRBV5-1 CASSFRGAGGLSHEQYF
TRBJ2-1 - TRBV7-6 CASSFSMRRSGGGNEQFF
TRBJ2-4 many TRBV29-1 CSALLGGKNIQYF
TRBJ1-5 many TRBV20-1 CSCGQDKNQPQHF
TRBJ2-1 many TRBV3-1 CASSPTSWYNEQFF
TRBJ2-2 many TRBV5-1 CASSVTVPDTGELFF
TRBJ1-3 few TRBV30 CAWSVLGGNTIYF
TRBJ1-2 - TRBV5-4 CASSLAWGRNKSHYYGYTF
TRBJ1-1 many TRBV20-1 CSAREGTGLGTEAFF
TRBJ2-3 many TRBV5-4 CASSLWGTSTDTQYF
TRBJ2-3 many TRBV5-1 CASSLAAGSRTDTQYF
TRBJ1-5 many TRBV6-1 CASSAYRGINQPQHF
TRBJ2-5 few TRBV20-1 CSAPGTVFPGETQYF
TRBJ2-2 many TRBV20-1 CSAPPYRGAGELFF
TRBJ1-2 many TRBV6-1 CASSTGQGKGNGYTF
TRBJ2-1 - TRBV18 CASSNFGTVPGGQFF
TRBJ2-2 many TRBV6-6 CASSYSPGAGLFF
TRBJ2-3 - TRBV27 CASSSWTGQRAQYF
TRBJ2-7 few TRBV7-2 CASSLGGTGRYEQYF
TRBJ2-7 - TRBV20-1 CSARVWRGGAYEQYF
TRBJ2-1 many TRBV12-3/TRBV12-4 CASHLTPGSVEFF
TRBJ1-5 - TRBV12-3/TRBV12-4 CASSLRVYNQPQHF
TRBJ1-5 many TRBV20-1 CSARGGMDQPQHF